Below are 14 T cell receptor beta chains sequenced from a single sample in a study of blood T cell repertoires in COVID-19. Only in-frame clones appear in the TCRdb table, and some are missing; sequencing was by immunoSEQ multiplex PCR. The data contain just under 40,000 clones, 75% to 90% of them singletons. Sample: peripheral blood. The receptors were gathered from a man aged 50 to 59 with active or convalescent COVID-19.

The chain recombines TRBV29-1 with TRBJ1-2; 10 bases are shared with TRBD1. V lost 6 bases and J lost 7; bases outside the gene matches: 2. CDR3 length: 11 amino acids. Germline V CDR1 and CDR2: SQVTM, ANQGSEA. The CDR3 DNA reads as TGCAGCGTCCGACAGGGGGCTGGCTACACCTTC. As protein: CSVRQGAGYTF.

The chain carries TRBV28 and TRBJ2-3, with 10 bases fitting TRBD2. V trimming: 7 bases; J trimming: 6 bases; junction bases outside the gene matches: 10. This CDR3 is built from 15 residues. CDR1 is MDHEN and CDR2 is SYDVKM in the germline V gene. In DNA, the CDR3 is TGTGCCAGCACCACTCAGCGGGGGGGAGTGGATACGCAGTATTTT. Translated, it gives CASTTQRGGVDTQYF. Complete variable domain (other parts from reference TRBV28 and TRBJ2-3): DVKVTQSSRYLVKRTGEKVFLECVQDMDHENMFWYRQDPGLGLRLIYFSYDVKMKEKGDIPEGYSVSREKKERFSLILESASTNQTSMYLCASTTQRGGVDTQYFGPGTRLTVL.

This rearrangement joins TRBV19 to TRBJ2-7; TRBD2 matches at 8 bases. CDR3 length: 14 amino acids. Germline loops: CDR1 LNHDA, CDR2 SQIVND (reference sequence). Unmatched junction bases numbered 4, after V lost 3 bases and J lost 3 bases. This CDR3 reads CASSIRREDYEQYF. The CDR3 DNA reads as TGTGCCAGTAGTATTAGGCGGGAGGACTACGAGCAGTACTTC.

This clone was seen more than once but under ten times. The chain joins TRBV3-1 (or the pseudogene TRBV3-2) to TRBJ1-6; a possible D gene is TRBD1 (6 bases). The CDR3 has 14 residues. Deletions cut 3 bases from V and 10 bases from J, with 13 bases between. Germline CDR1 LGHDT, CDR2 YNNKEL (reference sequence). CDR3 amino acids: CASSHREGGSPLHF. In DNA form, the CDR3 reads TGTGCCAGCAGCCACCGGGAGGGGGGATCACCCCTCCACTTT.

This clone was recorded a few times. The chain recombines TRBV5-1 with TRBJ2-3; TRBD2 is a possible D gene (5 bases). The germline gives CDR1 SGHRS, CDR2 YFSETQ. The V end lost 0 bases, the J end lost 2 bases, and 16 bases lay between the germline ends. There are 17 residues in the CDR3. In nucleotides, the CDR3 is TGCGCCAGCAGCTTGGAGGGTCGGGTGCGGGTCACAGATACGCAGTATTTT. As protein: CASSLEGRVRVTDTQYF.

V gene TRBV6-5 combines with J gene TRBJ2-1; 11 bases match TRBD1. CDR1 is MNHEY and CDR2 is SVGAGI in the germline V gene. V shed 3 bases, J shed 4 bases, and the junction held 5 bases outside the gene matches. The CDR3 extends over 16 amino acids. CDR3 in DNA: TGTGCCAGCAGTTATAACGGACAGGGGGCTTACAATGAGCAGTTCTTC. It codes for CASSYNGQGAYNEQFF.

A single count supports this clone. The chain employs TRBV3-1 (or the pseudogene TRBV3-2) and TRBJ1-2; no clear D gene. This CDR3 region has 14 residues. The V and J ends lost 5 bases and 2 bases respectively, with 12 bases between them. Germline V gene sequence: CDR1 LGHDT, CDR2 YNNKEL (reference sequence). The CDR3 bases are TGTGCCAGCAGCGAGCTCGGGGAAAACTATGGCTACACCTTC. As protein: CASSELGENYGYTF.

V is TRBV5-1 and J is TRBJ2-1, with a tentative D call TRBD2 (6 bases). This CDR3 comprises 14 residues. Trimming removed 4 bases at V and 9 bases at J, with 17 bases between. The germline V gene encodes CDR1 SGHRS and CDR2 YFSETQ. CDR3 region: CASSPEPTSSEQFF. The CDR3 DNA sequence: TGCGCCAGCAGCCCCGAACCCACTAGCAGTGAGCAGTTCTTC. The full variable domain, its missing parts supplied by reference TRBV5-1 and TRBJ2-1, is KAGVTQTPRYLIKTRGQQVTLSCSPISGHRSVSWYQQTPGQGLQFLFEYFSETQRNKGNFPGRFSGRQFSNSRSEMNVSTLELGDSALYLCASSPEPTSSEQFFGPGTRLTVL.

This clone was seen a handful of times. The V gene is TRBV11-1, the J gene TRBJ1-3; TRBD1 agrees at 7 bases. There are 15 residues in the CDR3. V trimming: 4 bases; J trimming: 0 bases; junction bases outside the gene matches: 3. The germline CDR1 and CDR2 sequences are SGHAT and FQDESV (reference sequence). CDR3 bases: TGTGCCAGCAGCTCGGGGGACAGCTCTGGAAACACCATATATTTT. Translated, it gives CASSSGDSSGNTIYF.

The table lists this clone with a count of one. The chain combines TRBV2 with TRBJ2-3, with D possibly TRBD2 on 5 matching bases. This CDR3 region has 14 residues. Germline CDR1 is SNHLY and CDR2 is FYNNEI. Trimming left V 6 bases short and J 2 bases short, with 12 bases between. The CDR3 bases are TGTGCCAGCAGAGGAGCGGTACCCACAGATACGCAGTATTTT. Translating it yields CASRGAVPTDTQYF.

The chain uses TRBV4-2 and TRBJ2-1; 12 bases line up with TRBD2. The CDR3 runs 17 residues. CDR1 and CDR2 (germline): LGHNA, YNFKEQ. V gave up 1 base and J gave up 4 bases; unmatched junction bases: 5. CDR3 DNA: TGTGCCAGCAGCCAAGTCTGGCTAGCGGGAGGGTACAATGAGCAGTTCTTC. This encodes CASSQVWLAGGYNEQFF.

CDR3 in amino acids: CASSPSGSSYEQYF. As DNA, the CDR3 is TGCGCCAGCAGCCCGAGCGGGAGCTCCTACGAGCAGTACTTC. This chain connects TRBV5-1 to TRBJ2-7; 8 nucleotides agree with TRBD2. With V trimmed by 4 bases and J by 0 bases, 3 bases remained unmatched. The CDR3 is 14 residues long. Germline V gives CDR1 SGHRS, CDR2 YFSETQ. The variable domain in full, completed from reference TRBV5-1 and TRBJ2-7, reads KAGVTQTPRYLIKTRGQQVTLSCSPISGHRSVSWYQQTPGQGLQFLFEYFSETQRNKGNFPGRFSGRQFSNSRSEMNVSTLELGDSALYLCASSPSGSSYEQYFGPGTRLTVT.

V gene TRBV11-2 combines with J gene TRBJ2-1, with 8 bases matching TRBD2. Germline CDR1 reads SGHAT; CDR2 reads FQNNGV. The CDR3 extends over 15 amino acids. V was clipped by 0 bases and J by 6 bases; unmatched bases: 4. CDR3 residues: CASSLDTGRANEQFF. In nucleotides, the CDR3 is TGTGCCAGCAGCTTAGATACCGGGAGGGCCAATGAGCAGTTCTTC.

The rearrangement links TRBV7-3 to TRBJ1-3; D gene ambiguous. The length of the CDR3 is 15 residues. Trimming stripped 0 bases from V and 0 bases from J, with 6 bases between. Germline V gene data show CDR1 as SGHTA and CDR2 as FQGTGA. Here the CDR3 reads CASSLTGGSGNTIYF. CDR3 in DNA: TGTGCCAGCAGCTTAACAGGAGGCTCTGGAAACACCATATATTTT.